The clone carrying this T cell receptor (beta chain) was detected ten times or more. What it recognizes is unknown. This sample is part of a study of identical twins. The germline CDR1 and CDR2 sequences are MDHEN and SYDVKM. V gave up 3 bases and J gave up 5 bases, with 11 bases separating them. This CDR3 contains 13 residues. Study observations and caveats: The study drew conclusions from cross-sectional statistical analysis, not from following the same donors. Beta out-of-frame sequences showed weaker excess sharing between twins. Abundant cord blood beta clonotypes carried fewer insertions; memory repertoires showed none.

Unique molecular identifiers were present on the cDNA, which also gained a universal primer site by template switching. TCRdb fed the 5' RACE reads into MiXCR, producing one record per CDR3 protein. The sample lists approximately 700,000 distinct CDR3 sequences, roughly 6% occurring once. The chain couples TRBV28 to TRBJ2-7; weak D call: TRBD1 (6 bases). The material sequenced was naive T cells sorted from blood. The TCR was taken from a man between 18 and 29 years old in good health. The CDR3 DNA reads TGTGCCAGCAGTTTTTTAGGGGGTCACGAGCAGTACTTC. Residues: CASSFLGGHEQYF.